This is a list of T cell receptor beta chains from one sample in a study of cytomegalovirus exposure and HLA in healthy donors. Using immunoSEQ multiplex PCR, the repertoire was profiled, and TCRdb retains in-frame clones only, with some absent. The sample has roughly 190,000 clones, 77% seen once; the top ten hold approximately 2%. Material for sequencing was PBMCs. The receptor set was obtained from a woman aged 25 to 39 in good health and CMV-seropositive. Both conserved end residues are part of each CDR3. A D gene is named only where the DNA matches it firmly. Size is stated for part of the rows, as once, few or many counts, or as a class when the clone is expanded.

clone size | J gene | D gene | V gene | CDR3 DNA | CDR3 protein
- | TRBJ1-4 | TRBD1 | TRBV28 | TGTGCCAGCAGTTTTGAGGGGACAGGGGATGAAAAACTGTTTTTT | CASSFEGTGDEKLFF
- | TRBJ1-2 | - | TRBV30 | TGTGCCTGGAGTGTACGGTTTCCCTATGGCTACACCTTC | CAWSVRFPYGYTF
- | TRBJ2-5 | TRBD2 | TRBV7-7 | TGTGCCAGCAGCTCCCGGACAGGGAGGGTGATAGCGGGAGGGGAGACCCAGTACTTC | CASSSRTGRVIAGGETQYF
- | TRBJ1-4 | TRBD1 | TRBV7-9 | TGTGCCAGCAGCCGTACAGGGGCAATTAATGAAAAACTGTTTTTT | CASSRTGAINEKLFF
once | TRBJ2-7 | - | TRBV21-1 | TGTGCCAGCAGCAAAGGGGTCCAGGGGGCTTACGAGCAGTACTTC | CASSKGVQGAYEQYF
few | TRBJ2-7 | TRBD1 | TRBV27 | TGTGCCACAAAGGACAGGGTCTACGAGCAGTACTTC | CATKDRVYEQYF
- | TRBJ2-1 | - | TRBV4-3 | TGCGCCAGCAGCCGAGGGACTGGAGACAATGAGCAGTTCTTC | CASSRGTGDNEQFF
- | TRBJ1-2 | TRBD1 | TRBV28 | TGTGCCAGCAGTTTCCGGGACAGGCCCCTGGTTAGCTACACCTTC | CASSFRDRPLVSYTF
once | TRBJ2-7 | - | TRBV28 | TGTGCCAGCAACCGGGACAAGCAGTACTTC | CASNRDKQYF
- | TRBJ2-7 | TRBD1 | TRBV29-1 | TGCAGCTCCCGGGACAGTATCCACGAGCAGTACTTC | CSSRDSIHEQYF
- | TRBJ2-3 | TRBD2 | TRBV4-3 | TGCGCCAGCAGCCAAAAACGGGTCGGGGAGGGCCTTGGGTTCACAGATACGCAGTATTTT | CASSQKRVGEGLGFTDTQYF
- | TRBJ1-6 | - | TRBV7-3 | TGTGCCAGCAGCTTCGAGAATAATTCACCCCTCCACTTT | CASSFENNSPLHF
- | TRBJ1-1 | TRBD1 | TRBV11-1 | TGTGCCAGCAGCGCGGACAGGGGAGAAGCTTTCTTT | CASSADRGEAFF
- | TRBJ2-1 | - | TRBV7-9 | TGTGCCAGCAGCTTATTACCTAGCTTGGGTACCCACAATGAGCAGTTCTTC | CASSLLPSLGTHNEQFF
- | TRBJ2-7 | - | TRBV4-1 | TGCGCCAGCAGCCAAGTTTCGTCCGGTCGGGTCATCTACGAGCAGTACTTC | CASSQVSSGRVIYEQYF
- | TRBJ2-7 | - | TRBV18 | TGTGCCAGCTCTCAACCCCAGTCGATCGGGACCTACGAGCAGTACTTC | CASSQPQSIGTYEQYF
- | TRBJ1-4 | TRBD1 | TRBV28 | TGTGCCAGCAGTCCGGGACAGGGCGGGGAAAAACTGTTTTTT | CASSPGQGGEKLFF
few | TRBJ2-7 | - | TRBV11-2 | TGTGCCAGCAGCTTAGGCAGGGCCACCTACGAGCAGTACTTC | CASSLGRATYEQYF
- | TRBJ2-3 | TRBD1 | TRBV29-1 | TGCAGCGTTCGTAACAGGGGGCGGGTAGATACGCAGTATTTT | CSVRNRGRVDTQYF
- | TRBJ2-7 | TRBD2 | TRBV7-2 | TGTGCCAGCAGCTTCCAGCGGGGGGGCACCTACGAGCAGTACTTC | CASSFQRGGTYEQYF
few | TRBJ2-7 | - | TRBV7-3 | TGTGCCAGCAGCTCCCTGGAGGTAGGGACCTACGAGCAGTACTTC | CASSSLEVGTYEQYF
- | TRBJ1-1 | TRBD1 | TRBV5-6 | TGTGCCAGCAGACCCCGGGACAGCCTTAGTGCCGCTGAAGCTTTCTTT | CASRPRDSLSAAEAFF
- | TRBJ1-1 | - | TRBV19 | TGTGCCAGTAGTCTCGGACAGCACACTGAAGCTTTCTTT | CASSLGQHTEAFF
- | TRBJ1-2 | - | TRBV7-9 | TGTGCCAGCAGCAAATCCGCAGGGAGGGCTGACTATGGCTACACCTTC | CASSKSAGRADYGYTF
- | TRBJ2-5 | - | TRBV29-1 | TGCAGCGCCGGACTAAGTTTAGGAGAGACCCAGTACTTC | CSAGLSLGETQYF
- | TRBJ2-7 | TRBD1 | TRBV7-9 | TGTGCCAGCAGCTCCATGGACAGGGGTTCCTACGAGCAGTACTTC | CASSSMDRGSYEQYF
few | TRBJ1-1 | TRBD1 | TRBV7-8 | TGTGCCAGCAGCCTTGACAGGGACCCTGGGGGTAAAGCTTTCTTT | CASSLDRDPGGKAFF
- | TRBJ1-6 | - | TRBV7-6 | TGTGCCAGCAGCTTAGTGAACGGGGGTTCACCCCTCCACTTT | CASSLVNGGSPLHF
few | TRBJ2-7 | TRBD1 | TRBV6-4 | TGTGCCAGCAGTGACAGCGTGGGACAGAACGAGCAGTACTTC | CASSDSVGQNEQYF
- | TRBJ1-6 | - | TRBV19 | TGTGCCAGTAGTTCTGTTTATAATTCACCCCTCCACTTT | CASSSVYNSPLHF
few | TRBJ1-4 | TRBD1 | TRBV5-4 | TGTGCCAGCAGCTCCGGGACAGCAACTAATGAAAAACTGTTTTTT | CASSSGTATNEKLFF
- | TRBJ2-5 | - | TRBV18 | TGTGCCAGCTCACCAAGGGCCTGGCAGGGTCAAGAGACCCAGTACTTC | CASSPRAWQGQETQYF
- | TRBJ2-7 | - | TRBV5-4 | TGTGCCAGCAGCCCGTATCGGGGGTCCTACGAGCAGTACTTC | CASSPYRGSYEQYF
- | TRBJ1-3 | - | TRBV5-3 | TGTGCCAGAAGCTCTCACGGGAGCTCTGGAAACACCATATATTTT | CARSSHGSSGNTIYF
- | TRBJ2-1 | TRBD1 | TRBV7-9 | TGTGCCAGCAGGTCCTGGGACAGGCAAACCAATGAGCAGTTCTTC | CASRSWDRQTNEQFF
- | TRBJ2-1 | TRBD2 | TRBV5-1 | TGCGCCAGCAGCTTGCTAGCGGGCTACAATGAGCAGTTCTTC | CASSLLAGYNEQFF
few | TRBJ2-3 | TRBD2 | TRBV7-2 | TGTGCCAGCAGCTTAGGTCGGGGCGGGGGGAATTGGGATACGCAGTATTTT | CASSLGRGGGNWDTQYF
- | TRBJ2-2 | TRBD2 | TRBV5-8 | TGTGCCAGCAGAACCACAAGACTAGCGGGAGCCGGGGAGCTGTTTTTT | CASRTTRLAGAGELFF
- | TRBJ1-3 | - | TRBV5-1 | TGCGCCAGCAGCTTGGGGACAGTCAGCTCTGGAAACACCATATATTTT | CASSLGTVSSGNTIYF
- | TRBJ1-2 | - | TRBV5-6 | TGTGCCAGCAGCTTTTTTCAGGGTGTACATGGCTACACCTTC | CASSFFQGVHGYTF
- | TRBJ1-2 | TRBD1 | TRBV5-6 | TGTGCCAGCAGCTCCTTTAAGGGGGCTATGATCTATGGCTACACCTTC | CASSSFKGAMIYGYTF
- | TRBJ1-1 | - | TRBV18 | TGTGCCAGCTCACCGATAAGGGAGACTGAAGCTTTCTTT | CASSPIRETEAFF
- | TRBJ2-5 | - | TRBV6-4 | TGTGCCAGCAGTGGACAACCCCAAGAGACCCAGTACTTC | CASSGQPQETQYF
- | TRBJ1-1 | TRBD1 | TRBV6-6 | TGTGCCAGCAGTAGCCCGGGACAGAGGGAAACTGAAGCTTTCTTT | CASSSPGQRETEAFF
few | TRBJ1-5 | - | TRBV21-1 | TGTGCCAGCAGCAAAGGTTGGCTTTCGTATAGCAATCAGCCCCAGCATTTT | CASSKGWLSYSNQPQHF
- | TRBJ2-7 | TRBD1 | TRBV4-1 | TGCGCCAGCAGCCCGACCCGGACAGGCGGGGAGCAGTACTTC | CASSPTRTGGEQYF
- | TRBJ2-5 | TRBD2 | TRBV10-3 | TGTGCCATCAGTGAGGCCCCTTTGACGGGGGGGACTCCCCAGTACTTC | CAISEAPLTGGTPQYF
- | TRBJ2-7 | - | TRBV28 | TGTGCCAGCAGTCCGCTGGGGCCGCCCTACGAGCAGTACTTC | CASSPLGPPYEQYF
- | TRBJ1-4 | TRBD1 | TRBV7-8 | TGTGCCAGCGCGAACGGACCGGGACAGGGTGGGGAAAAACTGTTTTTT | CASANGPGQGGEKLFF
- | TRBJ1-1 | TRBD1 | TRBV28 | TGTGCCAGCAGTCCAAGACAGGGACACACTGAAGCTTTCTTT | CASSPRQGHTEAFF
- | TRBJ1-2 | - | TRBV7-2 | TGTGCCAGCAGCCTCCGGGACACAGGGGGCTACACCTTC | CASSLRDTGGYTF
- | TRBJ1-4 | TRBD1 | TRBV27 | TGTGCCAGCAGTCCACGGACAGGGTGGACAACTAATGAAAAACTGTTTTTT | CASSPRTGWTTNEKLFF
- | TRBJ2-1 | TRBD2 | TRBV4-3 | TGCGCCAGCAGCCAAGATTTGACAGCGGGAGGATGGCGCGGTGAGCAGTTCTTC | CASSQDLTAGGWRGEQFF
few | TRBJ1-1 | - | TRBV4-2 | TGTGCCAGCAGCCCCAGAGCCGGGGAGGGGGGGTCTGAAGCTTTCTTT | CASSPRAGEGGSEAFF
- | TRBJ2-1 | TRBD1 | TRBV11-2 | TGTGCCAGCAGCTTAGTAGGGACAGCTAATGAGCAGTTCTTC | CASSLVGTANEQFF